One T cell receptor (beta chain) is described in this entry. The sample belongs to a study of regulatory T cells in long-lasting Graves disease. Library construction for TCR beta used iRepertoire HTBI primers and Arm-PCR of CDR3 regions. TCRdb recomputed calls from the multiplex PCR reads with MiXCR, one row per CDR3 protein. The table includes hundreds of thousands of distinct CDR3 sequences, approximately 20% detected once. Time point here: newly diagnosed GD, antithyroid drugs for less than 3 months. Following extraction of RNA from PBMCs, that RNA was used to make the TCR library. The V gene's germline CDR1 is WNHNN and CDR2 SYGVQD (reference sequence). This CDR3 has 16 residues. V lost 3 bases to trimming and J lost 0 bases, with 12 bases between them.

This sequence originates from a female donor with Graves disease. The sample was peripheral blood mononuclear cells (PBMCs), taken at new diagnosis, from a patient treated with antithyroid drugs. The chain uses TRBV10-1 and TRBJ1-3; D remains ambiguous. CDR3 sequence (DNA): TGCGCCAGCAGTGACGAATCGGGAAGCTCTGGAAACACCATATATTTT. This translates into CASSDESGSSGNTIYF.